The next 12 T cell receptor beta chains were all read from a single sample in a study of T cell clones after liver transplantation (dated by TCRdb to between 2019 and 2020). Library generation was performed with the immunoSEQ multiplex PCR assay. What TCRdb holds here is the immuneACCESS table cut down to in-frame rearrangements. Part of the clones is not present; checked against another copy, under half of the missing clones reflect an unresolved V gene, and the others are unexplained. This sample comprises about 70,000 clones, 80% of them detected only once. Approximately 0.77% of the sample lies in the top ten. Source: CD4+ T cells from blood, taken 12 months after liver transplant. The source is a human patient who received a liver transplant. Once a transplant has taken place, some T cells may be donor derived.

The sample holds a few counts of this clone. This sequence joins TRBV2 and TRBJ2-5; D uncertain. The CDR3 consists of 13 residues. Trimming removed 6 bases from V and 9 bases from J, with 17 bases in between. Germline CDR1 SNHLY, CDR2 FYNNEI. CDR3 loop: CASRALNYGAQYF. DNA of the CDR3: TGTGCCAGCAGGGCCCTGAATTATGGGGCCCAGTACTTC.

The chain recombines TRBV7-2 with TRBJ1-1, with unresolved D. The length of the CDR3 is 14 residues. Germline CDR1 is SGHTA and CDR2 is FQGNSA. Between the trimmed V and J ends, which lost 4 bases and 4 bases, there was a span of 13 bases. The CDR3 sequence is CASSSTLGVTEAFF. In DNA form, the CDR3 reads TGTGCCAGCAGCTCGACCTTGGGTGTCACTGAAGCTTTCTTT.

This chain uses TRBV5-1 with TRBJ2-1, with D tentatively TRBD2 (5 bases). The CDR3 spans 16 residues. Germline V gene data show CDR1 as SGHRS and CDR2 as YFSETQ. With 2 bases removed from V and 8 bases from J, the gap between germline ends came to 20 bases. As DNA, the CDR3 is TGCGCCAGCAGCTTAGACCGACTAAGCGGCCGGGATGAGCAGTTCTTC. It specifies CASSLDRLSGRDEQFF.

The chain recombines TRBV6-6 with TRBJ2-1; no firm D call. The V end was cut by 2 bases, the J end by 2 bases, with 10 bases between. The CDR3 totals 15 residues. Germline-derived CDR1 and CDR2 are MNHNY and SVGAGI (reference sequence). CDR3 bases: TGTGCCAGCAGTTACGGCGGAAGCACCTACAATGAGCAGTTCTTC. Its protein is CASSYGGSTYNEQFF.

The chain uses TRBV23-1 and TRBJ2-3; 9 nucleotides match TRBD2. TRBV23-1 is placed among ORFs of uncertain function. Trimming removed 3 bases from V and 3 bases from J; junction bases left unmatched: 4. CDR3 length: 15 amino acids. The chain's CDR3 is CASSQRLAGTDTQYF. In DNA form, the CDR3 reads TGCGCCAGCAGTCAGCGGCTAGCGGGAACAGATACGCAGTATTTT.

The CDR3 coding sequence is TGTGCCAGCAGTTACTCGAAAACGTCCGGCTACACCTTC. It is translated as CASSYSKTSGYTF. This rearrangement joins TRBV6-5 to TRBJ1-2, with D uncertain. CDR3 length equals 13 residues. In germline, CDR1 is MNHEY, CDR2 SVGAGI. The V end was cut by 0 bases, the J end by 8 bases, with 10 bases between.

This clone was seen once. The chain is built from TRBV5-1 and TRBJ1-2; D gene ambiguous. Trimming cost V 0 bases and J 8 bases, with 17 bases left between them. This CDR3 contains 15 residues. Germline loops: CDR1 SGHRS, CDR2 YFSETQ. In DNA, the CDR3 is TGCGCCAGCAGCTTGGCTGCGGTGGGGATCGAGGGCTACACCTTC. It encodes CASSLAAVGIEGYTF.

The rearrangement uses TRBV28 and TRBJ1-4, with 12 bases aligning to TRBD1. The CDR3 has 19 residues. The V segment lost 4 bases and the J segment 7 bases; nucleotides outside the gene matches: 16. CDR1 is MDHEN and CDR2 is SYDVKM in the germline V gene. CDR3 amino acids: CASSSLSGQGAGLGEKLFF. DNA for the CDR3: TGTGCCAGCAGTTCCCTCTCGGGACAGGGGGCCGGGTTGGGTGAAAAACTGTTTTTT.

The V call is TRBV7-6, the J call TRBJ2-1; 12 positions match TRBD2. This CDR3 spans 16 amino acids. V shed 5 bases and J 3 bases; nucleotides not matched to a gene: 5. Germline V gene data show CDR1 as SGHVS and CDR2 as FNYEAQ. The chain's CDR3 is CASSRGTSGRYNEQFF. In nucleotides, the CDR3 is TGTGCCAGCAGCAGAGGGACTAGCGGGCGCTACAATGAGCAGTTCTTC.

This chain joins TRBV7-2 and TRBJ1-5; 8 bases line up with TRBD1. The V gene end was trimmed by 6 bases and the J gene end by 0 bases; junction bases not matched to a gene: 4. The V gene's germline CDR1 is SGHTA and CDR2 FQGNSA. The CDR3 contains 15 residues. In DNA form, the CDR3 reads TGTGCCAGCAGACTCGACAGGGGTAGCAATCAGCCCCAGCATTTT. It yields the protein CASRLDRGSNQPQHF.

This clone was observed a few times. The chain uses TRBV6-1 and TRBJ2-5, with 10 bases lining up with TRBD1. There are 13 residues in the CDR3. Trimming at V came to 8 bases and at J to 7 bases, leaving 7 bases not matched to a gene. Germline V gene data show CDR1 as MNHNS and CDR2 as SASEGT. The CDR3 nucleotides are TGTGCCAGCGGGGGGACAGGGGATGGGACCCAGTACTTC. Its protein product is CASGGTGDGTQYF.

The rearrangement joins TRBV7-2 to TRBJ1-3; unclear D gene. Trimming removed 5 bases at V and 3 bases at J, with 17 bases between. The CDR3 has 16 residues. Germline V gene lookup returns CDR1 SGHTA and CDR2 FQGNSA. The CDR3 DNA sequence: TGTGCCAGCAGCCCCCTTGGGAGGGAAAGTGGAAACACCATATATTTT. It codes for CASSPLGRESGNTIYF. Drawing the rest from reference TRBV7-2 and TRBJ1-3, the complete variable domain is GAGVSQSPSNKVTEKGKDVELRCDPISGHTALYWYRQSLGQGLEFLIYFQGNSAPDKSGLPSDRFSAERTGGSVSTLTIQRTQQEDSAVYLCASSPLGRESGNTIYFGEGSWLTVV.